Listed here is a single T cell receptor beta chain. TCRdb's table, derived via immunoSEQ multiplex PCR, lists solely in-frame clones and lacks some. The table shows roughly 220,000 clones, with 84% occurring only once. The V end lost 5 bases, the J end lost 3 bases, and 15 bases lay between the germline ends. Germline V lookup: CDR1 SGHVS, CDR2 FQNEAQ. CDR3 length: 15 amino acids. This entry belongs to a study of blood T cell repertoires in COVID-19. The sequencing input was peripheral blood. V and J are TRBV7-8 and TRBJ2-3; D may be TRBD2 (6 bases). The source of this sequence is a man aged 25 to 40 with active or convalescent COVID-19. The CDR3 DNA follows: TGTGCCAGCAGCCCAACGGAACGGGGGACAGATACGCAGTATTTT. It encodes CASSPTERGTDTQYF.